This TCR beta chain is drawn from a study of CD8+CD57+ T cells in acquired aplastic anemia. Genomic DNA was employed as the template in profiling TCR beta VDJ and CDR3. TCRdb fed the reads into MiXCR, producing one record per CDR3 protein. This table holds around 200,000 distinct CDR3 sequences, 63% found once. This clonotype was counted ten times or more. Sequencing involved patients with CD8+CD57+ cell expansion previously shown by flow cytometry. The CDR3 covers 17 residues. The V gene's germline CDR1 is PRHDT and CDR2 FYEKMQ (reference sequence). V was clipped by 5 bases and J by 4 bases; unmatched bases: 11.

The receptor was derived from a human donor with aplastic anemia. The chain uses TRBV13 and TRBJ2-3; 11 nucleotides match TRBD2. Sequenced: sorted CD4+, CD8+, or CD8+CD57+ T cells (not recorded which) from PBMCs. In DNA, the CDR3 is TGTGCCAGCAGCAATAGTGGGCTAGCGGGGGGATCAGATACGCAGTATTTT. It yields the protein CASSNSGLAGGSDTQYF.